These 22 T cell receptor beta chains were sequenced from one sample in a study of T cell responses to AZD1222 COVID-19 vaccine. The table came from immunoSEQ multiplex PCR; TCRdb's copy has only in-frame clones and leaves some out. The sample yields over 110,000 clones, 75% to 90% seen once. The sequencing here drew on peripheral blood, taken 28 days after the second AZD1222 dose. These receptors all come from an adult who received the AZD1222 COVID-19 vaccine.

This clone has only one observation. The gene calls are TRBV28 and TRBJ1-5; 9 bases are a match to TRBD1. V was clipped by 6 bases and J by 4 bases; unmatched bases: 4. Germline V CDR1 and CDR2: MDHEN, SYDVKM. This CDR3 region has 14 residues. This CDR3 reads CASSIGTGNQPQHF. The CDR3 DNA follows: TGTGCCAGCAGCATCGGGACAGGGAATCAGCCCCAGCATTTT.

V gene TRBV19 combines with J gene TRBJ2-5; 7 bases line up with TRBD1. The germline V gene has CDR1 LNHDA and CDR2 SQIVND (reference sequence). The CDR3 is 15 residues long. Losses at the gene ends were 6 bases for V and 2 bases for J; bases not matched to a gene: 9. This CDR3 reads CASSQRTGQQETQYF. The CDR3 region has the DNA TGTGCCAGTAGCCAACGGACAGGACAGCAAGAGACCCAGTACTTC.

This clone was recorded only once. The rearrangement joins TRBV6-5 to TRBJ2-7; D perhaps matches TRBD2 (7 bases). V was trimmed by 2 bases and J by 3 bases, leaving 17 bases between them. Germline loops: CDR1 MNHEY, CDR2 SVGAGI. The CDR3 length is 16 residues. The CDR3 DNA sequence: TGTGCCAGCAGTTACGGGGGGGGGCCTTTCGTCTACGAGCAGTACTTC. Its protein is CASSYGGGPFVYEQYF.

The chain is built from TRBV6-5 and TRBJ2-7; D tentatively fits TRBD1 or TRBD2 (6 bases each). Germline CDR1 reads MNHEY; CDR2 reads SVGAGI. V shed 10 bases and J shed 0 bases, with 13 bases lying between them. This CDR3 is 13 amino acids long. CDR3 in DNA: TGTGCCACAGGGGCCGGGAGCTCCTACGAGCAGTACTTC. This encodes CATGAGSSYEQYF.

This chain links TRBV19 with TRBJ1-5; D gene uncertain. V was pared by 11 bases and J by 0 bases, with 14 bases between. The CDR3 has 14 amino acids. From germline, CDR1 is LNHDA and CDR2 SQIVND (reference sequence). The CDR3 DNA reads TGTGCCTCCCGGCTCAGCTATAGCAATCAGCCCCAGCATTTT. Its translation: CASRLSYSNQPQHF.

V usage is TRBV28 and J usage is TRBJ1-1; D not certain. Germline assignment: CDR1 MDHEN and CDR2 SYDVKM. The CDR3 is 17 amino acids. The V end was cut by 5 bases, the J end by 5 bases, with 24 bases between. The CDR3 reads CASSPAYQVGPRTEAFF. As DNA, the CDR3 is TGTGCCAGCAGTCCCGCGTATCAGGTAGGCCCCAGGACTGAAGCTTTCTTT.

This clone was found once. The chain joins TRBV11-1 to TRBJ2-1; D possibly corresponds to TRBD1 (6 bases). Germline V gives CDR1 SGHAT, CDR2 FQDESV (reference sequence). V lost 5 bases to trimming and J lost 4 bases, with 18 bases between them. The CDR3 extends over 16 amino acids. The CDR3 DNA follows: TGTGCCAGCAGCCCAAGATCTGGACAGCAGTACAATGAGCAGTTCTTC. This codes for CASSPRSGQQYNEQFF.

The chain carries TRBV5-1 and TRBJ2-1; 8 bases are a match to TRBD2. This CDR3 has 14 amino acids. Germline V lookup: CDR1 SGHRS, CDR2 YFSETQ. With 0 bases clipped from V and 7 bases from J, the junction kept 3 bases outside the gene matches. The CDR3 DNA is TGCGCCAGCAGCTTGGGGACTAGCAGGAATGAGCAGTTCTTC. The encoded protein is CASSLGTSRNEQFF.

The rearrangement uses TRBV29-1 and TRBJ2-4; 7 bases match TRBD1. From germline, CDR1 is SQVTM and CDR2 ANQGSEA. This CDR3 comprises 15 residues. V shed 5 bases and J 0 bases; nucleotides not matched to a gene: 7. CDR3 nucleotides: TGCAGCGTTCGTCCCGGGACAGTAGCCAAAAACATTCAGTACTTC. This gives the protein CSVRPGTVAKNIQYF.

The chain joins TRBV12-5 to TRBJ2-7, with D tentatively TRBD1 or TRBD2 (5 bases each). Germline V gene lookup returns CDR1 LGHNT and CDR2 FRNRAP. CDR3 size: 19 residues. Trimming removed 6 bases from V and 0 bases from J, with 27 bases in between. CDR3 in amino acids: CASGSLTGTDSPNSYEQYF. The CDR3 nucleotides are TGTGCTAGTGGGTCACTTACCGGGACGGATTCTCCAAACTCCTACGAGCAGTACTTC.

This rearrangement joins TRBV11-2 to TRBJ1-1, with D possibly TRBD1 on 5 matching bases. Per the germline V gene, CDR1 is SGHAT and CDR2 is FQNNGV. The CDR3 is 15 residues long. V was clipped by 1 base and J by 2 bases, with 11 bases between them. The CDR3 bases are TGTGCCAGCAGCTTAGTGGAGGGGTTTAACACTGAAGCTTTCTTT. Translating gives CASSLVEGFNTEAFF.

The CDR3 DNA is TGCAGTGGTGTAGGGCCCTATGGCTACACCTTC. It is translated as CSGVGPYGYTF. This chain links TRBV29-1 with TRBJ1-2; D uncertain. The CDR3 is made up of 11 amino acids. Germline V gene lookup returns CDR1 SQVTM and CDR2 ANQGSEA.

The V call is TRBV29-1, the J call TRBJ1-1; 7 positions match TRBD1. The trim removed 6 bases at V and 0 bases at J, leaving 4 bases unmatched. The length of the CDR3 is 13 residues. Germline CDR1 SQVTM, CDR2 ANQGSEA. CDR3 in amino acids: CSVTRGMNTEAFF. The CDR3 nucleotides read TGCAGCGTCACCAGGGGGATGAACACTGAAGCTTTCTTT.

J is TRBJ1-1 and V is TRBV29-1; D not certain. CDR3 length: 13 amino acids. Trimming left V 7 bases short and J 6 bases short, with 18 bases between. Germline V gene lookup returns CDR1 SQVTM and CDR2 ANQGSEA. The CDR3 DNA reads TGCAGCGGCCGGCTGGGCTCGCAATCTGAAGCTTTCTTT. Translation: CSGRLGSQSEAFF.

The CDR3 DNA reads as TGTGCCAGCAGCTTGGACCTAGCGGGTGTGGGGGCCCAGTACTTC. Encoded protein: CASSLDLAGVGAQYF. The chain links TRBV5-5 to TRBJ2-5; TRBD2 matches 8 bases. V shed 0 bases, J shed 9 bases, and the junction held 10 bases outside the gene matches. The germline CDR1 and CDR2 sequences are SGHKS and YYEKEE (reference sequence). The CDR3 has 15 amino acids. Full variable domain (remainder filled in from reference TRBV5-5 and TRBJ2-5): DAGVTQSPTHLIKTRGQQVTLRCSPISGHKSVSWYQQVLGQGPQFIFQYYEKEERGRGNFPDRFSARQFPNYSSELNVNALLLGDSALYLCASSLDLAGVGAQYFGPGTRLLVL.

The chain carries TRBV5-1 and TRBJ2-3; 14 nucleotides line up with TRBD2. V gave up 4 bases and J gave up 3 bases; unmatched junction bases: 7. The CDR3 consists of 17 residues. Germline-derived CDR1 and CDR2 are SGHRS and YFSETQ. Written as DNA, the CDR3 is TGCGCCAGCAGCACCGGGACTAGCGGGAGTTGGACAGATACGCAGTATTTT. It specifies CASSTGTSGSWTDTQYF.

The chain is built from TRBV21-1 and TRBJ1-5; the table's D call, TRBD1, has no DNA check behind it. TRBV21-1 counts as a pseudogene. The CDR3 is made up of 17 amino acids. DNA for the CDR3: TGTGCCAGCAGAACTCACACAGGACATTATAGCAATCAGCCCCAGCATTTT. Encoded protein: CASRTHTGHYSNQPQHF.

This clone was recorded only once. The genes are TRBV19 and TRBJ2-5; D possibly corresponds to TRBD1 (6 bases). Trimming shortened V by 3 bases and J by 2 bases, and 13 bases separated the two germline ends. Germline-derived CDR1 and CDR2 are LNHDA and SQIVND (reference sequence). The CDR3 has 15 amino acids. CDR3 nucleotides: TGTGCCAGTAGTATTAAAGGGACACCTCAAGAGACCCAGTACTTC. Translation gives CASSIKGTPQETQYF.

The chain joins TRBV11-3 to TRBJ2-4; possibly TRBD1 for D (6 bases). Trimming removed 5 bases from V and 6 bases from J, with 11 bases in between. Germline CDR1 is SGHNT and CDR2 is YENEEA. This CDR3 is built from 13 residues. CDR3 residues: CASSPGRGNIQYF. The CDR3 DNA reads as TGTGCCAGCAGCCCCGGCAGGGGAAACATTCAGTACTTC.

The chain uses TRBV19 and TRBJ1-3; D gene uncertain. The CDR3 contains 15 residues. The ends were cut back, 6 bases at V and 0 bases at J, with 12 bases in the middle. Germline V gene lookup returns CDR1 LNHDA and CDR2 SQIVND (reference sequence). The CDR3 bases are TGTGCCAGTAGGATGGACGGGTCCTCTGGAAACACCATATATTTT. Protein: CASRMDGSSGNTIYF.

The chain is built from TRBV28 and TRBJ2-5, with 8 bases matching TRBD1. The CDR3 consists of 16 residues. CDR1 and CDR2 from the germline V gene are MDHEN and SYDVKM. V lost 3 bases to trimming and J lost 1 base; unmatched junction nucleotides: 7. CDR3 sequence reads: CASSFSGQGIQETQYF. In DNA form, the CDR3 reads TGTGCCAGCAGTTTCTCAGGACAGGGTATCCAAGAGACCCAGTACTTC.

This chain joins TRBV7-8 and TRBJ1-2, with D unclear. Trimming took off 0 bases at V and 5 bases at J, with 19 bases between the two ends. CDR1 and CDR2 (germline): SGHVS, FQNEAQ. CDR3 length: 17 residues. The CDR3 here is CASSLARTAVLGYGYTF. The CDR3 nucleotides read TGTGCCAGCAGCTTAGCGCGAACAGCCGTTCTCGGATATGGCTACACCTTC.